These 21 T cell receptor beta chains came from one sample sequenced in a study of CD8 T cells in ankylosing spondylitis. TCRdb called the 5' RACE reads again in MiXCR, with one record for every CDR3 protein. There are about 140,000 distinct CDR3 sequences in the sample; 7% to 9% occur only once, and 7.3% lies in the top ten. Sequencing used synovial fluid, either unsorted or a sorted T cell fraction (not recorded which). These receptor sequences come from a male donor with ankylosing spondylitis.

This clonotype has a count of ten or more. This chain links TRBV25-1 with TRBJ2-3; TRBD2 matches at 9 bases. The germline V gene encodes CDR1 MGHDK and CDR2 SYGVNS. The CDR3 is 13 amino acids. Trimming at V came to 5 bases and at J to 4 bases, leaving 1 base not matched to a gene. For the CDR3, the DNA is TGTGCCAGCAGTAGGACTAGCGCAGATACGCAGTATTTT. It is translated as CASSRTSADTQYF.

In this sample, this clonotype turned up many times. The chain is built from TRBV20-1 and TRBJ2-1; 13 bases match TRBD2. J gave up 10 bases and V 1 base, and 7 bases lay outside the gene matches. The CDR3 spans 15 residues. The germline CDR1 and CDR2 sequences are DFQATT and SNEGSKA (reference sequence). The CDR3, as DNA: TGCAGTGCTAGAGGCTGGACTAGCGGGGGTGAGGAGCAGTTCTTC. Its protein product is CSARGWTSGGEEQFF.

The rearrangement links TRBV29-1 to TRBJ1-2, with D possibly being TRBD1 (5 bases). CDR3 length: 12 residues. Trimming took off 4 bases at V and 5 bases at J, with 11 bases between the two ends. Germline CDR1 is SQVTM and CDR2 is ANQGSEA. CDR3 sequence reads: CSVVGHRYGYTF. CDR3 DNA: TGCAGCGTTGTAGGCCACAGGTATGGCTACACCTTC.

This clonotype has only a few counts. The chain recombines TRBV20-1 with TRBJ2-5; D gene ambiguous. The germline V gene encodes CDR1 DFQATT and CDR2 SNEGSKA (reference sequence). The V end lost 0 bases, the J end lost 4 bases, and 15 bases lay between the germline ends. CDR3 length: 15 residues. The CDR3 sequence: CSARDPAKNGETQYF. In DNA form, the CDR3 reads TGCAGTGCTAGAGATCCGGCCAAAAACGGAGAGACCCAGTACTTC.

This clonotype was detected many times. V usage is TRBV10-3 and J usage is TRBJ2-7; 10 nucleotides line up with TRBD1. Germline lookup yields CDR1 ENHRY and CDR2 SYGVKD. CDR3 length equals 14 residues. The V and J ends lost 6 bases and 6 bases, in that order; junction bases with no gene match: 8. In nucleotides, the CDR3 is TGTGCCATCAGAGGTCCCGGGACAGGGGTCGAGCAGTACTTC. Amino acids: CAIRGPGTGVEQYF.

This clonotype has ten or more counts. J is TRBJ2-5 and V is TRBV18; TRBD2 is a possible D gene (5 bases). This CDR3 contains 14 residues. The V end lost 3 bases, the J end lost 1 base, and 9 bases lay between the germline ends. Germline CDR1 reads KGHSH; CDR2 reads LQKENI. The CDR3 region is CASSPLGSQETQYF. The CDR3 DNA is TGTGCCAGCTCACCTCTGGGGAGCCAAGAGACCCAGTACTTC.

This clonotype was observed many times. CDR3 nucleotide sequence: TGTGCCTGGAGTCGCTACCAAGGGGCCGGCTACACCTTC. Amino acid sequence: CAWSRYQGAGYTF. The chain combines TRBV30 with TRBJ1-2; D might be TRBD1 (5 bases). Germline lookup yields CDR1 GTSNPN and CDR2 SVGIG (reference sequence). The CDR3 is made up of 13 amino acids. V was clipped by 2 bases and J by 8 bases, with 15 bases between them.

This clonotype was seen only a few times. The chain has TRBV20-1 and TRBJ2-2; D is undetermined. In germline, CDR1 is DFQATT, CDR2 SNEGSKA (reference sequence). With 7 bases removed from V and 0 bases from J, the gap between germline ends came to 12 bases. CDR3 length: 14 residues. This CDR3 reads CSGVLGANTGELFF. DNA for the CDR3: TGCAGTGGGGTCCTTGGAGCGAACACCGGGGAGCTGTTTTTT.

This clonotype has a count of ten or more. The chain carries TRBV2 and TRBJ1-1; 8 bases match TRBD1. The V segment lost 6 bases and the J segment 0 bases; nucleotides outside the gene matches: 3. This CDR3 is built from 14 residues. Germline CDR1 and CDR2: SNHLY and FYNNEI. Here the CDR3 reads CASSQQGVNTEAFF. In DNA form, the CDR3 reads TGTGCCAGCAGCCAACAGGGGGTGAACACTGAAGCTTTCTTT.

As to this clonotype: The junction differs from germline at one of its ends, possibly a read error. The chain recombines TRBV7-7 with TRBJ2-3, with 8 bases matching TRBD2. The CDR3 is 15 residues long. The germline gives CDR1 SSHAT, CDR2 FNYEAQ (reference sequence). DNA of the CDR3: TGTACTAGCAGCCCCATAGCGGGAAGCACAGATACCCAGTATTTT. Its translation is CTSSPIAGSTDTQYF.

The chain recombines TRBV6-5 with TRBJ2-7; 8 bases are a match to TRBD1. Germline V lookup: CDR1 MNHEY, CDR2 SVGAGI. The CDR3 has 18 residues. V shed 4 bases, J shed 4 bases, and the junction held 18 bases outside the gene matches. DNA for the CDR3: TGTGCCAGCAGTTCCCGGACAGGGCGAACACAGGGGTTATACGAGCAGTACTTC. This translates into CASSSRTGRTQGLYEQYF.

The gene calls are TRBV4-1 and TRBJ1-5; 7 bases line up with TRBD1. V was clipped by 0 bases and J by 7 bases; unmatched bases: 3. The CDR3 spans 14 residues. Germline assignment: CDR1 MGHRA and CDR2 YSYEKL. CDR3 protein: CASSQETGDQPQHF. CDR3 nucleotides: TGCGCCAGCAGCCAAGAAACAGGGGACCAGCCCCAGCATTTT.

In its sample, this clonotype was seen a few times. This chain links TRBV20-1 with TRBJ2-5; D remains unclear. V shed 5 bases and J shed 2 bases, with 12 bases lying between them. Germline CDR1 and CDR2: DFQATT and SNEGSKA (reference sequence). The CDR3 sequence is 13 residues long. CDR3 amino acids: CSADGVPQETQYF. In DNA form, the CDR3 reads TGCAGTGCTGATGGGGTACCACAAGAGACCCAGTACTTC.

The chain carries TRBV5-6 and TRBJ2-7, with a tentative D call TRBD2 (6 bases). Per germline, CDR1 SGHDT and CDR2 YYEEEE. V lost 2 bases and J 5 bases, leaving 8 bases between the germline ends. The CDR3 loop spans 12 amino acids. The CDR3 coding sequence is TGTGCCAGCAGCTTCTGGGGGGACGAGCAGTACTTC. It encodes CASSFWGDEQYF.

The sample holds a few counts of this clonotype. The chain couples TRBV7-2 to TRBJ2-5; possibly TRBD1 or TRBD2 for D (6 bases each). The CDR3 contains 16 residues. V dropped 5 bases and J dropped 5 bases, with 21 bases sitting between them. In germline, CDR1 is SGHTA, CDR2 FQGNSA. Here the CDR3 reads CASSTERTGTGETQYF. The CDR3, as DNA: TGTGCCAGCAGCACCGAAAGAACAGGGACTGGGGAGACCCAGTACTTC.

The sample holds a few counts of this clonotype. The rearrangement uses TRBV20-1 and TRBJ2-7, with D possibly being TRBD1 or TRBD2 (5 bases each). In germline, CDR1 is DFQATT, CDR2 SNEGSKA (reference sequence). This CDR3 has 14 residues. Trimming cost V 5 bases and J 5 bases, with 19 bases left between them. The CDR3 bases are TGCAGTGCTTTCCCCCCGGGGCGCATAGACGAGCAGTACTTC. It is translated as CSAFPPGRIDEQYF.

This clonotype was picked up many times. This chain connects TRBV4-2 to TRBJ2-1; D tentatively fits TRBD1 or TRBD2 (5 bases each). The germline V gene encodes CDR1 LGHNA and CDR2 YNFKEQ. This CDR3 contains 18 residues. The V end lost 4 bases, the J end lost 6 bases, and 25 bases lay between the germline ends. CDR3 in amino acids: CASSLGDLRDRALNEQFF. For the CDR3, the DNA is TGTGCCAGCAGCCTAGGGGACCTTAGGGACCGCGCCCTCAATGAGCAGTTCTTC.

In its sample, this clonotype was seen a few times. The chain joins TRBV20-1 to TRBJ2-7; the D gene could be TRBD1 or TRBD2 (6 bases each). Germline V gene data show CDR1 as DFQATT and CDR2 as SNEGSKA (reference sequence). The CDR3 is 14 residues long. The V end was cut by 0 bases, the J end by 5 bases, with 14 bases between. CDR3 loop: CSARDFRGRNEQYF. The CDR3 DNA follows: TGCAGTGCTAGAGATTTCCGGGGGCGGAACGAGCAGTACTTC.

The genes are TRBV7-2 and TRBJ2-1; 7 bases line up with TRBD2. Germline V gene data show CDR1 as SGHTA and CDR2 as FQGNSA. The CDR3 loop spans 15 amino acids. V shed 4 bases and J 8 bases; nucleotides not matched to a gene: 11. DNA of the CDR3: TGTGCCAGCAGCTCAAAGCCCGGGGGGTTTTATGAGCAGTTCTTC. Residues: CASSSKPGGFYEQFF.

This clonotype was detected only a few times. The V gene is TRBV6-5, the J gene TRBJ1-2; TRBD1 aligns across 7 bases. The CDR3 is made up of 15 amino acids. After removal of 4 bases from V and 3 bases from J, the junction contained 8 bases not matched to a gene. The germline V gene encodes CDR1 MNHEY and CDR2 SVGAGI. Here the CDR3 reads CASSSIDRVYYGYTF. The CDR3 region has the DNA TGTGCCAGCAGTTCAATCGACAGGGTTTACTATGGCTACACCTTC.

This clonotype has just a few counts. The chain combines TRBV5-1 with TRBJ1-5; possibly TRBD1 for D (5 bases). The CDR3 is 14 residues long. The V and J ends lost 1 base and 4 bases respectively, with 9 bases between them. Per germline, CDR1 SGHRS and CDR2 YFSETQ. CDR3 DNA sequence: TGCGCCAGCAGCTTGTTTGGGGGGAATCAGCCCCAGCATTTT. Translating gives CASSLFGGNQPQHF. The complete variable domain, with remaining parts taken from reference TRBV5-1 and TRBJ1-5, reads KAGVTQTPRYLIKTRGQQVTLSCSPISGHRSVSWYQQTPGQGLQFLFEYFSETQRNKGNFPGRFSGRQFSNSRSEMNVSTLELGDSALYLCASSLFGGNQPQHFGDGTRLSIL.